This T cell receptor (beta chain) originates from a study of T cells in women clearing cervical HPV infection. Study results and limitations: T-cell numbers per sample were unknown and may explain richness differences.

As to this clone: What it binds is not known. The read comes to an end 3 residues before the CDR3 does, leaving the germline J gene to fill in the end.

The table came from immunoSEQ multiplex PCR; TCRdb's copy has only in-frame clones and leaves some out. The ten top clones account for about 0.97%, within a sample of some 50,000 clones. V shed 3 bases and J shed 3 bases, with 17 bases lying between them. This CDR3 has 16 residues. CDR1 is LGHNA and CDR2 is YNFKEQ in the germline V gene. MY09/MY11 PCR detected cervical HPV DNA; dot-blot assigned genotypes. This chain links TRBV4-2 with TRBJ1-2; possibly TRBD1 for D (6 bases). Sample: blood buffy coat. The source is a woman aged 18-70 years with a cervical HPV16 infection that either progressed to CIN3+ or cleared (not recorded which). The DNA read from the CDR3 is TGTGCCAGCAGCCACAATCTCGGGGAGGGGGACTATGGC. It specifies CASSHNLGEGDYG. The whole CDR3 protein is CASSHNLGEGDYGYTF.